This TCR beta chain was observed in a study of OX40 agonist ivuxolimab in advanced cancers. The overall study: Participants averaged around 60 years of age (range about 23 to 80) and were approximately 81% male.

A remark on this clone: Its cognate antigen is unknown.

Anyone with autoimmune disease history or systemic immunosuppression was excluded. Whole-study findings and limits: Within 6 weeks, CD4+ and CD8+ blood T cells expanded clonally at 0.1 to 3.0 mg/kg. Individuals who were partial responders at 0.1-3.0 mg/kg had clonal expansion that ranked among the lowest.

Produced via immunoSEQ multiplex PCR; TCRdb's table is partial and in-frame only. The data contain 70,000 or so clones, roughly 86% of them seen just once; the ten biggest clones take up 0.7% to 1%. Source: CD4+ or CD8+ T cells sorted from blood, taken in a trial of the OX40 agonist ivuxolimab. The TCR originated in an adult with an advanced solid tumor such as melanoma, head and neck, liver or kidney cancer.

Written as DNA, the CDR3 is TGCGCCAGCACCTCCAGCGGGGGCTCTGGGGCCAACGTCCTGACTTTC. It is translated as CASTSSGGSGANVLTF. The V and J genes are TRBV5-1 and TRBJ2-6; 8 bases fit TRBD2. Germline loops: CDR1 SGHRS, CDR2 YFSETQ. This CDR3 is built from 16 residues. V gave up 6 bases and J gave up 0 bases; unmatched junction bases: 5.